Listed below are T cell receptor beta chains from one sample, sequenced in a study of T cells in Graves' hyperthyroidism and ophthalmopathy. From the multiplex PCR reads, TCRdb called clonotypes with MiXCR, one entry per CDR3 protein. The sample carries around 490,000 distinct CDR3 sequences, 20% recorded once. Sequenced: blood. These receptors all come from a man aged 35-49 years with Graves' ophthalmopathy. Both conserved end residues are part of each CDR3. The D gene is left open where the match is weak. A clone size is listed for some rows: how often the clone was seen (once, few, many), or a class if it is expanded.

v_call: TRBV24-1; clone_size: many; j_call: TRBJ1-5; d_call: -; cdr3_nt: TGTGCCACCAGTGATGCCATTGCAGGGGATCAGCCCCAGCATTTT; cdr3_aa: CATSDAIAGDQPQHF
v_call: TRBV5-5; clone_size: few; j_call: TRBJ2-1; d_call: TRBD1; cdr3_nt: TGTGCCAGCAACCTAAGGACAGGGCGAGGTGAGCAGTTCTTC; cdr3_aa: CASNLRTGRGEQFF
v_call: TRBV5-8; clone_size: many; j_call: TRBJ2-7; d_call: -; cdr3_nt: TGTGCCAGCAGCTTGGGGTGGAGCTCCTACGAGCAGTACTTC; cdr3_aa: CASSLGWSSYEQYF
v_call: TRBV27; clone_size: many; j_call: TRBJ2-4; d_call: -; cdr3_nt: TGTGCCAGTGCCCAGATGGGGGCCAAAAACATTCAGTACTTC; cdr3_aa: CASAQMGAKNIQYF
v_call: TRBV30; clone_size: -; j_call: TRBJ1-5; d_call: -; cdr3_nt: TGTGCCTGGAGCCCCGAGGGAGGAAATCAGCCCCAGCATTTT; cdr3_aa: CAWSPEGGNQPQHF
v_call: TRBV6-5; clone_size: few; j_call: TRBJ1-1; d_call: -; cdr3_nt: TGTGCCAGCAGTTACTCGGTCACAGCCTTGAACACTGAAGCTTTCTTT; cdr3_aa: CASSYSVTALNTEAFF
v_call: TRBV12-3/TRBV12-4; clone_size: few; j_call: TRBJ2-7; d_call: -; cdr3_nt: TGTGCCAGCAGTCCGCGAATATCCTACGAGCAGTACTTC; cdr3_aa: CASSPRISYEQYF
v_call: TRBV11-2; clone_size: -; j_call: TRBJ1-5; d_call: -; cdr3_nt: TGTGCCAGCAGCTTAGGGTACGGTAGCAATCAGCCCCAGCATTTT; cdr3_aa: CASSLGYGSNQPQHF
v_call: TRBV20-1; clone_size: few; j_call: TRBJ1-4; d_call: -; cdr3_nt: TGCAGTGCTGGGCAGGCCAATGAAAAACTGTTTTTT; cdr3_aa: CSAGQANEKLFF
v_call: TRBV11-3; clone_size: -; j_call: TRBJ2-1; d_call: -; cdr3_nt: TGTGCCAGCAGCCCGAGGGACCAAGACAATGAGCAGTTCTTC; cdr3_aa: CASSPRDQDNEQFF
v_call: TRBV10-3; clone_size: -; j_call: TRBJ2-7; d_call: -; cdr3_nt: TGTGCCATCAGTGAATCCCGTGGGCCTGCGGAAAGCTCCTACGAGCAGTACTTC; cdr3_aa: CAISESRGPAESSYEQYF
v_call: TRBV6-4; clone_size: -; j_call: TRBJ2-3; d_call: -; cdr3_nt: TGTGCCAGCAGTGAGGACTATTCCACAGATACGCAGTATTTT; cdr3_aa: CASSEDYSTDTQYF
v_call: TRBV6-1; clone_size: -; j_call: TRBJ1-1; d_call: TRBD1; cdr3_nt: TGTGCCAGCAGACGGGGGGGACAGTCTCATGAAGCTTTCTTT; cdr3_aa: CASRRGGQSHEAFF
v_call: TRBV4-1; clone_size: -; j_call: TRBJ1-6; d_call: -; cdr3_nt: TGCGCCAGCAGCCAAGTAAACGGCCTGCCGCCCCTCCACTTT; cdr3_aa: CASSQVNGLPPLHF
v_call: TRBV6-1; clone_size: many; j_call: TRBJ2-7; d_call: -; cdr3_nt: TGTGCCAGCAGTGAGCTGTTGGACCAAGGAGAGCAGTACTTC; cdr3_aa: CASSELLDQGEQYF
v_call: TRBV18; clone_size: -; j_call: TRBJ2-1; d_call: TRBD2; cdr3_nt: TGTGCCAGCTCACCATTGGCTAGCGGGGGCTCCTACAATGAGCAGTTCTTC; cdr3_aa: CASSPLASGGSYNEQFF
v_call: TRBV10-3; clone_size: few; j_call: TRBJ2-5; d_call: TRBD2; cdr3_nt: TGTGCCATCAGTGAAGGAGTGCTAGCGGGGCTTGGGAGTGAGACCCAGTACTTC; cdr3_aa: CAISEGVLAGLGSETQYF
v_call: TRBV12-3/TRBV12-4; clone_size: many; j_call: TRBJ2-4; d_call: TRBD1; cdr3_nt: TGTGCCAGCAGGAATCAGGGGGCGCTGAACATTCAGTACTTC; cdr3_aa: CASRNQGALNIQYF
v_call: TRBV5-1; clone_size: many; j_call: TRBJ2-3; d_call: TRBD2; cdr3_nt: TGCGCCAGCAGCTCACCACGCCTAGCGGGGGGACCGTTGGGAGATACGCAGTATTTT; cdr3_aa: CASSSPRLAGGPLGDTQYF
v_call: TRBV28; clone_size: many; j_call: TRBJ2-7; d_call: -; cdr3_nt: TGTGCCAGCAGCCCTCCCCATGACGAGCAGTACTTC; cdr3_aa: CASSPPHDEQYF
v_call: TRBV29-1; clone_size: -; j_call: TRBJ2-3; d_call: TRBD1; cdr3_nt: TGCAGCGTTCCACAGGGGAATACAGATACGCAGTATTTT; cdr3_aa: CSVPQGNTDTQYF
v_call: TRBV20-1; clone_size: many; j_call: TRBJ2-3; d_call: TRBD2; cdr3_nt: TGCAGTGCAACCGCCCTTAGGGGAGGGCCAGGAGATACGCAGTATTTT; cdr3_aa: CSATALRGGPGDTQYF
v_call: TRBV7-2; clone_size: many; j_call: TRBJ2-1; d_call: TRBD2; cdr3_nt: TGTGCCAGCAGCTCTGGGACTAGCCGCTACAATGAGCAGTTCTTC; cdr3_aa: CASSSGTSRYNEQFF
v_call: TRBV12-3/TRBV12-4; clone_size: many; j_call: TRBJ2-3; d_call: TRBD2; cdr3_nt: TGTGCCAGCAGTTTCCCAACTAGCGGGGGAACAGATACGCAGTATTTT; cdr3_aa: CASSFPTSGGTDTQYF
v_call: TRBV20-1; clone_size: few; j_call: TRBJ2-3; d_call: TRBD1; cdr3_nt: TGCAGTGCTAGACCGACGACAGGGGTTGGAAATACGCAGTATTTT; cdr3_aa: CSARPTTGVGNTQYF
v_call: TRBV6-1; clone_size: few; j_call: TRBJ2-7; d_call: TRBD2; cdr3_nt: TGTGCCAGCAGACCACCGGGGACTAGCGGCGAGCAGTACTTC; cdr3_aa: CASRPPGTSGEQYF
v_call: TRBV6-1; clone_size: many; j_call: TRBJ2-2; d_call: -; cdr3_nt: TGTGCCAGCAGGGTCTGGCAGGGAGAGACCGGGGAGCTGTTTTTT; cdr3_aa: CASRVWQGETGELFF
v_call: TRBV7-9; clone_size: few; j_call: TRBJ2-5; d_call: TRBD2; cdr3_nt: TGTGCCAGCACCTCCTTTTCTAGCGGGGGTCTCCAAGAGACCCAGTACTTC; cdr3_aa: CASTSFSSGGLQETQYF
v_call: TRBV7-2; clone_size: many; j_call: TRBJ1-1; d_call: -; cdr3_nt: TGTGCCAGCAACCCGCTGGACAGTTACACTGAAGCTTTCTTT; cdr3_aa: CASNPLDSYTEAFF
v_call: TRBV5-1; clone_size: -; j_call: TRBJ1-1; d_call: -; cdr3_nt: TGCGCCAGCAGCTTGGGGACACCTATCACTGAAGCTTTCTTT; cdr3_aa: CASSLGTPITEAFF
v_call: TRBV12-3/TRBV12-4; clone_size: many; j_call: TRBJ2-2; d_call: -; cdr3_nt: TGTGCCAGCAGTCCTACTCAGGGTAATACCGGGGAGCTGTTTTTT; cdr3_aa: CASSPTQGNTGELFF
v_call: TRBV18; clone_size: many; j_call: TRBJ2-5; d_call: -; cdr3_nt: TGTGCCAGCTCGCGAAGCCCGGAAGAGACCCAGTACTTC; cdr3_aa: CASSRSPEETQYF
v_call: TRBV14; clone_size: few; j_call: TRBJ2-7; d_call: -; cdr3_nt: TGTGCCAGCAGCCAAGATAGCAGTCAGCAGTACTTC; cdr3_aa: CASSQDSSQQYF
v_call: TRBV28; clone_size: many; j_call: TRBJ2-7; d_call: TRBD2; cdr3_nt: TGTGCCAGCTGGACTAGCGGACGGTCCTACGAGCAGTACTTC; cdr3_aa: CASWTSGRSYEQYF
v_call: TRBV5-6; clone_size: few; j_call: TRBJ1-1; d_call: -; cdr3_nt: TGTGCCAGCAGCTTGGAGGGGCGAGGGGATGAAGCTTTCTTT; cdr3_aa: CASSLEGRGDEAFF
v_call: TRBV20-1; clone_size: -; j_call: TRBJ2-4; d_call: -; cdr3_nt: TGCAGTGCTAGCAAACCGGGGTCGGCCAAAAACATTCAGTACTTC; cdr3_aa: CSASKPGSAKNIQYF
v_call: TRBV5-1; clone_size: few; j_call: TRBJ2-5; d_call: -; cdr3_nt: TGCGCCAGCAGCCTGCTAGTCGGGGCCCAAGAGACCCAGTACTTC; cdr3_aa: CASSLLVGAQETQYF
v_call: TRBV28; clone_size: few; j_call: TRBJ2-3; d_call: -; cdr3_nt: TGTGCCAGCAGTTTCCAGGCTCTTGGCACAGATACGCAGTATTTT; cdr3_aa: CASSFQALGTDTQYF
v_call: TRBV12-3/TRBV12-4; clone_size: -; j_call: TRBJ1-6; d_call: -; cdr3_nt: TGTGCCAGCAGTTTTACAGGGACTGGGGATAATTCACCCCTCCACTTT; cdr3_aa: CASSFTGTGDNSPLHF
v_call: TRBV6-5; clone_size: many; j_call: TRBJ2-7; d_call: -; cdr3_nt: TGTGCCAGCAGTTACCCTGGGGACACCTACGAGCAGTACTTC; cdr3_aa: CASSYPGDTYEQYF
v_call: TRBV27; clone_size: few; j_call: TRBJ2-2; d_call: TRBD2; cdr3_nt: TGTGCCAGCAGTTTAGCCCTCCGAGGAGCGGGAGCCAAGGCCGGGGAGCTGTTTTTT; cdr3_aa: CASSLALRGAGAKAGELFF
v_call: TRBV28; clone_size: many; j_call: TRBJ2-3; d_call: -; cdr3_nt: TGTGCCACGGGCGGGACAGCGAATACGCAGTATTTT; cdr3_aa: CATGGTANTQYF
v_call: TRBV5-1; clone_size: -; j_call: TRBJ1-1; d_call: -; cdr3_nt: TGTGCCAGCAGCCCCCAGATTGAAGCTTTCTTT; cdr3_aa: CASSPQIEAFF
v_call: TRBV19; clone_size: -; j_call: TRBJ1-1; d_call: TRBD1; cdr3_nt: TGTGCCAGTAGTCTCCAGGGGGGGTTTATGAACACTGAAGCTTTCTTT; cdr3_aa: CASSLQGGFMNTEAFF
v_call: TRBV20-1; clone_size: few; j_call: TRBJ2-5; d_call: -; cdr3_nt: TGCAGTGCTGGCAAGGACACTCAAGAGACCCAGTACTTC; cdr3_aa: CSAGKDTQETQYF
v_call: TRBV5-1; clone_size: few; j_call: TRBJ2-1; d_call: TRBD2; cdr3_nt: TGCGCCAGCAGGGTGGGACTACTCAACTACAATGAGCAGTTCTTC; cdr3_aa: CASRVGLLNYNEQFF
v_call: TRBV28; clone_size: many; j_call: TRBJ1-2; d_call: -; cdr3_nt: TGTGCCAGCAGTTTACTCCCGGGACAATTGGGAAGTGGCTACACCTTC; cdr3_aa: CASSLLPGQLGSGYTF